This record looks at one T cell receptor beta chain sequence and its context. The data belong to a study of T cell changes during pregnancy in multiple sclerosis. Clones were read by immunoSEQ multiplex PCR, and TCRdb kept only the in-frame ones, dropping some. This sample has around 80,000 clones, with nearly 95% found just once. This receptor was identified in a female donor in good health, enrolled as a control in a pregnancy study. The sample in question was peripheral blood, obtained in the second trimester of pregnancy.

The CDR3 nucleotides read TGTGCCAGCAGCTTAGGTACTAGCGGGAGTGCCCCCTACGAGCAGTACTTC. Encoded protein: CASSLGTSGSAPYEQYF. The chain combines TRBV11-2 with TRBJ2-7; 11 bases line up with TRBD2. Unmatched junction bases numbered 7, after V lost 1 base and J lost 2 bases. The germline V gene has CDR1 SGHAT and CDR2 FQNNGV. CDR3 length equals 17 residues.